This T cell receptor beta chain was profiled in a study of tumor and adjacent non-tumor tissue in lung cancer. No cell sorting was done before RNA was extracted from the tissue. With respect to this clonotype: Its antigen is as yet unknown. A read error may produce the germline difference seen at one junction end.

Three rounds of nested PCR, following a modified ARM-PCR protocol, produced the TCRbeta library. TCRdb analysed the multiplex PCR reads with MiXCR anew, one entry per CDR3 protein. This table holds 100,000 to 150,000 distinct CDR3 sequences, 66% found once. Study-wide results and caveats: Compared with tumor, normal lung showed significantly lower TCR diversity.

The CDR3 totals 17 residues. The chain recombines TRBV12-3 or TRBV12-4 with TRBJ2-5; 9 bases line up with TRBD1. The specimen sequenced was lung tumor tissue. This receptor was taken from a man under 40 with non-small cell lung cancer. CDR3 in DNA: TGTGCCAGCACACCTCACTGGGGACAGGGCTTCGGAGAGATCCAGTACTTC. It codes for CASTPHWGQGFGEIQYF.